This TCR beta chain was sequenced for a study of PD-1 blockade in mismatch repair-deficient tumors. Profiled with immunoSEQ multiplex PCR; TCRdb holds only in-frame clones, not every one. The sample includes approximately 40,000 clones, roughly 77% of them seen just once. Germline V CDR1 and CDR2: SGDLS, YYNGEE. The CDR3 covers 17 residues. Trimming shortened V by 0 bases and J by 0 bases, and 16 bases separated the two germline ends. All patients were mismatch repair deficient, assessed by either PCR or immunohistochemistry. Three pembrolizumab responders had their TCRs sequenced. This clonotype originated in an adult with mismatch repair-deficient cancer. The sample here was peripheral blood, taken 4 weeks after starting pembrolizumab. The chain employs TRBV9 and TRBJ2-7, with D unclear. The CDR3 DNA is TGTGCCAGCAGCGTAGGGGTACATGGCCGGAGCTCCTACGAGCAGTACTTC. As protein: CASSVGVHGRSSYEQYF.